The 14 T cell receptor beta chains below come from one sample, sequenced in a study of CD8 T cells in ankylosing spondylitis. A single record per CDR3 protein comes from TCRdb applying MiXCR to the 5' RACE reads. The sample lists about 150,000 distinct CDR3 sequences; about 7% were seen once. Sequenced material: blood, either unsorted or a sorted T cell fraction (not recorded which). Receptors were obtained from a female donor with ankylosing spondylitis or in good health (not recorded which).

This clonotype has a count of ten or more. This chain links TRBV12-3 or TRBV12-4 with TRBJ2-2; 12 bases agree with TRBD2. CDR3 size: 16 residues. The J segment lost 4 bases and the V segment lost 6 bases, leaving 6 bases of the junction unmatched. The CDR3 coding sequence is TGTGCCAGCAGAACCCTAGCGGGGGGGGTCACCGGGGAGCTGTTTTTT. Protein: CASRTLAGGVTGELFF.

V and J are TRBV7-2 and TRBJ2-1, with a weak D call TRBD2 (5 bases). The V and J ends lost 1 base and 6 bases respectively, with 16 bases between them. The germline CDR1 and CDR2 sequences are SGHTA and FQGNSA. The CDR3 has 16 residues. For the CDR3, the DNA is TGTGCCAGCAGCTTAGAAGCGGCCACCCTATCCAATGAGCAGTTCTTC. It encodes CASSLEAATLSNEQFF.

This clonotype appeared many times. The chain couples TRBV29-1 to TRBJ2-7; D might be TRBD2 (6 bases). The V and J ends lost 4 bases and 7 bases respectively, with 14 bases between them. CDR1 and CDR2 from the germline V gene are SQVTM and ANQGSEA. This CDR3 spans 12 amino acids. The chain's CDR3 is CSVGSEGKEQYF. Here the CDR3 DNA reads TGCAGCGTTGGATCGGAGGGGAAGGAGCAGTACTTC.

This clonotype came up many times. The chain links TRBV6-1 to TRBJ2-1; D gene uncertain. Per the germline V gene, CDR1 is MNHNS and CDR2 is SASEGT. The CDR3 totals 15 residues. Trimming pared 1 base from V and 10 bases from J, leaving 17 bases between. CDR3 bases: TGTGCCAGCAGTGAAGAGTCCCTCATAGGTCGGGAGCAGTTCTTC. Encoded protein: CASSEESLIGREQFF.

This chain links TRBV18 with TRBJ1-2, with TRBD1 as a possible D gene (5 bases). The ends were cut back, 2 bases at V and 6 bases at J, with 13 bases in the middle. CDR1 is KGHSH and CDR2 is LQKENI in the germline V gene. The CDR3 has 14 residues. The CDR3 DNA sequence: TGTGCCAGCTCACCATCTCTCTCCAGGGATGGCTACACCTTC. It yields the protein CASSPSLSRDGYTF.

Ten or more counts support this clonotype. The CDR3 loop is CSATTGGSGQPQHF. In DNA, the CDR3 is TGCAGTGCTACAACCGGGGGGTCAGGTCAGCCCCAGCATTTT. The chain employs TRBV20-1 and TRBJ1-5; weak D call: TRBD1 (5 bases). CDR1 is DFQATT, CDR2 SNEGSKA, per germline (reference sequence). The CDR3 sequence is 14 residues long. V dropped 4 bases and J dropped 6 bases, with 16 bases sitting between them.

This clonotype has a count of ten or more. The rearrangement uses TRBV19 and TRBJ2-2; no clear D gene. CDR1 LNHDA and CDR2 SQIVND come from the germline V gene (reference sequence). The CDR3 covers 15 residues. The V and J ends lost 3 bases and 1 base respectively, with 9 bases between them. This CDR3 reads CASSMTAGNTGELFF. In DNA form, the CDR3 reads TGTGCCAGTAGTATGACTGCAGGGAACACCGGGGAGCTGTTTTTT.

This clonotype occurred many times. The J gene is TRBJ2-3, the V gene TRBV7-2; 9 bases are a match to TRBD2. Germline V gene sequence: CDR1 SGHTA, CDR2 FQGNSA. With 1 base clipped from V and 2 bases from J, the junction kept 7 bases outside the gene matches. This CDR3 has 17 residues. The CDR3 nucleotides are TGTGCCAGCAGCTTAGTAGCAGCGGGGGGCCACACAGATACGCAGTATTTT. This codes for CASSLVAAGGHTDTQYF.

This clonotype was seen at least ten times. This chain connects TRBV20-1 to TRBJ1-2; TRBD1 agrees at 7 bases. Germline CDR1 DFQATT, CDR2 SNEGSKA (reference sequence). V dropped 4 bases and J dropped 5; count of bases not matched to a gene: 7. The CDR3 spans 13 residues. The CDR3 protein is CSATQGLLYGYTF. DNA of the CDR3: TGCAGTGCTACACAGGGGCTTCTTTATGGCTACACCTTC.

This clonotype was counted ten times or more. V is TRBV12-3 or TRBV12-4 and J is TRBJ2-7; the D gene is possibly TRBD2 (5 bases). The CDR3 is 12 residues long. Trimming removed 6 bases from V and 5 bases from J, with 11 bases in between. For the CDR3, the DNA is TGTGCCAGCAGAGGCCTAGCCGACGAGCAGTACTTC. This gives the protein CASRGLADEQYF.

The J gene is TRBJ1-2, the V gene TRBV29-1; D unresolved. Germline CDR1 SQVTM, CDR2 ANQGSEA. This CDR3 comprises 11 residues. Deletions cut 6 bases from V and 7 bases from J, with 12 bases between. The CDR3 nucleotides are TGCAGCGTCCCGACGGGGATTGGCTACACCTTC. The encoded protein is CSVPTGIGYTF.

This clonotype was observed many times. DNA for the CDR3: TGTGCCAGCAGCTTAGCGCTGTACTATGGCTACACCTTC. Amino acid sequence: CASSLALYYGYTF. This rearrangement joins TRBV7-9 to TRBJ1-2; no firm D call. Trimming took 0 bases from V and 3 from J, leaving 5 bases between them. The V gene's germline CDR1 is SEHNR and CDR2 FQNEAQ (reference sequence). This CDR3 region has 13 residues.

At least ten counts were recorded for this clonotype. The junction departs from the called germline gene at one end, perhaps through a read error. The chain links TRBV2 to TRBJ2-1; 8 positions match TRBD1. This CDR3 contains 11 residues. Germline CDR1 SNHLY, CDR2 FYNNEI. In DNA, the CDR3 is TGTGCCAGCAGTCCGGACAGGGTGCTCCTCTTC. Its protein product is CASSPDRVLLF. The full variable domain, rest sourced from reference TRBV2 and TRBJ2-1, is EPEVTQTPSHQVTQMGQEVILRCVPISNHLYFYWYRQILGQKVEFLVSFYNNEISEKSEIFDDQFSVERPDGSNFTLKIRSTKLEDSAMYFCASSPDRVLLFGPGTRLTVL.

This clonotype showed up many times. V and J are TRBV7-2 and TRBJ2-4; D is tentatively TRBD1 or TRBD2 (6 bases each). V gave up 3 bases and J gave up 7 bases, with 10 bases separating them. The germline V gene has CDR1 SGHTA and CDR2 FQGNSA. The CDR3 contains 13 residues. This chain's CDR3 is CASSLGGANIQYF. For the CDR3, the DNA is TGTGCCAGCAGCTTGGGGGGCGCCAACATTCAGTACTTC.